This T cell receptor (beta chain) was recorded in a study of T cell responses to AZD1222 COVID-19 vaccine. With respect to this clone: Its antigen is not known.

The table came from immunoSEQ multiplex PCR; TCRdb's copy has only in-frame clones and leaves some out. The sample shows fewer than 200,000 clones, approximately 91% of them seen only once. CDR1 is GTSNPN, CDR2 SVGIG, per germline (reference sequence). The CDR3 contains 14 residues. V was shortened by 0 bases and J by 5 bases, with 13 bases between the two germline ends. Study-wide points: Researchers took repertoire samples only after the peak T cell response had come.

This receptor was obtained from an adult in good health. The chain has TRBV30 and TRBJ1-1; a weak D match, TRBD1 (5 bases). The sample in question was peripheral blood, obtained on day 0 of AZD1222 vaccination. The CDR3 nucleotides are TGTGCCTGGAGTGTACCGTGGGGGGGAACTGAAGCTTTCTTT. It specifies CAWSVPWGGTEAFF. Variable domain in full (rest from reference TRBV30 and TRBJ1-1): SQTIHQWPATLVQPVGSPLSLECTVEGTSNPNLYWYRQAAGRGLQLLFYSVGIGQISSEVPQNLSASRPQDRQFILSSKKLLLSDSGFYLCAWSVPWGGTEAFFGQGTRLTVV.